Listed here are 25 T cell receptor beta chains from one sample, sequenced in a study of cytomegalovirus exposure and HLA in healthy donors. This table comes from immunoSEQ multiplex PCR, and its TCRdb copy is limited to in-frame clones, with some not included. The sample records about 220,000 clones, about 90% being singletons. The sample comprised PBMCs. These receptors were taken from a woman between 18 and 29 years old in good health and CMV-seronegative.

The chain recombines TRBV5-6 with TRBJ2-3; 8 positions match TRBD2. Germline V gene lookup returns CDR1 SGHDT and CDR2 YYEEEE. The CDR3 totals 14 residues. The V and J ends lost 4 bases and 6 bases, in that order; junction bases with no gene match: 7. In DNA form, the CDR3 reads TGTGCCAGCAGCGCAGCGGGGGTCACGGATACGCAGTATTTT. This gives the protein CASSAAGVTDTQYF.

The chain has TRBV28 and TRBJ2-5; 8 bases line up with TRBD1. From germline, CDR1 is MDHEN and CDR2 SYDVKM. Germline trimming cut 2 bases from V and 1 base from J; bases unmatched to any gene: 3. The CDR3 has 15 residues. Written as DNA, the CDR3 is TGTGCCAGCAGTTTAACTGGACAGGGCCAAGAGACCCAGTACTTC. It is translated as CASSLTGQGQETQYF.

This chain uses TRBV29-1 with TRBJ2-1, with D possibly TRBD2 on 6 matching bases. V dropped 3 bases and J dropped 7 bases, with 10 bases sitting between them. This CDR3 spans 12 amino acids. Germline values: CDR1 SQVTM, CDR2 ANQGSEA. As DNA, the CDR3 is TGCAGCGTTGAGGGACTCCGGAATGAGCAGTTCTTC. Translating it yields CSVEGLRNEQFF.

This rearrangement joins TRBV27 to TRBJ2-7; D ambiguous. V lost 4 bases, J lost 1 base, and 8 bases lay in between. Germline V gene data show CDR1 as MNHEY and CDR2 as SMNVEV (reference sequence). CDR3 length: 13 residues. The DNA of the CDR3 is TGTGCCAGCAGTTCCCTCCTTTCCTACGAGCAGTACTTC. Translating it yields CASSSLLSYEQYF.

A single count supports this clone. The chain employs TRBV5-6 and TRBJ2-1; D gene uncertain. This CDR3 spans 16 amino acids. Per germline, CDR1 SGHDT and CDR2 YYEEEE. Deletions cut 4 bases from V and 0 bases from J, with 14 bases between. This chain's CDR3 is CASSPRQLRSYNEQFF. CDR3 nucleotides: TGTGCCAGCAGCCCTCGACAACTTCGCTCCTACAATGAGCAGTTCTTC.

The chain has TRBV10-3 and TRBJ2-1, with D possibly TRBD2 on 5 matching bases. The germline gives CDR1 ENHRY, CDR2 SYGVKD. The CDR3 is 18 amino acids. The V end was cut by 0 bases, the J end by 5 bases, with 20 bases between. The CDR3 protein is CAISESGVQLGENNEQFF. The CDR3, as DNA: TGTGCCATCAGTGAGTCGGGCGTCCAGCTGGGAGAGAACAATGAGCAGTTCTTC.

This clone has just one count. The J gene is TRBJ2-7, the V gene TRBV7-9; 14 bases agree with TRBD2. V lost 5 bases, J lost 6 bases, and 9 bases stayed unmatched. Per germline, CDR1 SEHNR and CDR2 FQNEAQ (reference sequence). CDR3 size: 16 residues. The CDR3 DNA follows: TGTGCCAGCAGCCGTCCGGGACTAGCGGGAGAGGGCGAGCAGTACTTC. The encoded protein is CASSRPGLAGEGEQYF.

The J gene is TRBJ2-1, the V gene TRBV4-3, with a possible D match to TRBD2 (6 bases). The CDR3 has 17 amino acids. Looked up from germline, CDR1 is LGHNA and CDR2 is YSLEER. V was cut by 0 bases and J by 0 bases, with 12 bases left in between. The CDR3 sequence is CASSQDIQRVSYNEQFF. CDR3 nucleotide sequence: TGCGCCAGCAGCCAAGATATCCAGCGGGTCTCCTACAATGAGCAGTTCTTC.

This chain links TRBV10-3 with TRBJ2-7; 8 bases match TRBD1. The CDR3 spans 19 residues. CDR1 ENHRY and CDR2 SYGVKD come from the germline V gene. With 0 bases clipped from V and 4 bases from J, the junction kept 17 bases outside the gene matches. CDR3 bases: TGTGCCATCAGTGAGTCGACCCTTCGGACCGGGACAGGAGTATACGAGCAGTACTTC. Translated: CAISESTLRTGTGVYEQYF.

The J gene is TRBJ1-2, the V gene TRBV28; D not resolved. V was shortened by 4 bases and J by 8 bases, with 17 bases between the two germline ends. This CDR3 comprises 14 residues. Germline lookup yields CDR1 MDHEN and CDR2 SYDVKM. The CDR3 region is CASSSFRGAGGYTF. The CDR3 region has the DNA TGTGCCAGCAGTTCATTCCGGGGTGCGGGAGGCTACACCTTC.

The rearrangement links TRBV28 to TRBJ1-5; tentatively, D is TRBD1 (5 bases). Trimming removed 2 bases from V and 7 bases from J, with 15 bases in between. Germline V lookup: CDR1 MDHEN, CDR2 SYDVKM. This CDR3 has 15 residues. The chain's CDR3 is CASSLPGGAGQPQHF. The CDR3 nucleotides read TGTGCCAGCAGTTTACCTGGGGGAGCGGGACAGCCCCAGCATTTT.

The chain uses TRBV6-5 and TRBJ1-4; tentatively, D is TRBD1 (6 bases). CDR1 is MNHEY and CDR2 is SVGAGI in the germline V gene. The CDR3 is 12 residues long. Trimming took 2 bases from V and 10 from J, leaving 8 bases between them. In DNA form, the CDR3 reads TGTGCCAGCAGTTACCTACAGGGAAAACTGTTTTTT. Its translation is CASSYLQGKLFF.

The genes are TRBV5-1 and TRBJ2-1; TRBD2 matches 11 bases. The CDR3 covers 15 residues. From germline, CDR1 is SGHRS and CDR2 YFSETQ. V shed 3 bases, J shed 4 bases, and the junction held 3 bases outside the gene matches. CDR3 region: CASSSTSGKYNEQFF. DNA of the CDR3: TGCGCCAGCAGCTCGACTAGCGGGAAATACAATGAGCAGTTCTTC.

The chain joins TRBV10-3 to TRBJ1-1, with D uncertain. Germline CDR1 reads ENHRY; CDR2 reads SYGVKD. Trimming pared 4 bases from V and 8 bases from J, leaving 11 bases between. This CDR3 contains 12 residues. The CDR3 spells CAISGAGPEAFF. CDR3 nucleotide sequence: TGTGCCATCAGTGGGGCGGGTCCAGAAGCTTTCTTT.

This chain uses TRBV5-1 with TRBJ2-7; D is unclear. Germline CDR1 reads SGHRS; CDR2 reads YFSETQ. V was trimmed by 1 base and J by 2 bases, leaving 10 bases between them. The CDR3 is made up of 14 amino acids. In DNA form, the CDR3 reads TGCGCCAGCAGCTTGACGGTTACCCCCTACGAGCAGTACTTC. Translation: CASSLTVTPYEQYF.

The chain carries TRBV10-3 and TRBJ2-5; 7 bases line up with TRBD2. CDR1 and CDR2 (germline): ENHRY, SYGVKD. Trimming at V came to 0 bases and at J to 3 bases, leaving 10 bases not matched to a gene. This CDR3 spans 17 amino acids. For the CDR3, the DNA is TGTGCCATCAGTGAGTCGGATAGCGGGCGGCATAAAGAGACCCAGTACTTC. Translating it yields CAISESDSGRHKETQYF.

CDR3 region: CASSLARSGYTF. CDR3 DNA sequence: TGTGCCAGCAGTTTAGCCCGGAGCGGCTACACCTTC. The chain links TRBV2 to TRBJ1-2; D not certain. The CDR3 has 12 amino acids. The ends were cut back, 5 bases at V and 8 bases at J, with 12 bases in the middle. From germline, CDR1 is SNHLY and CDR2 FYNNEI.

In this sample, this clone turned up once. The chain links TRBV6-1 to TRBJ2-7; 12 bases fit TRBD2. This CDR3 spans 16 amino acids. Germline trimming cut 4 bases from V and 3 bases from J; bases unmatched to any gene: 7. CDR1 and CDR2 from the germline V gene are MNHNS and SASEGT. The CDR3 loop reads CASSAPTSGSRYEQYF. The CDR3 region has the DNA TGTGCCAGCAGTGCTCCGACTAGCGGGAGTCGCTACGAGCAGTACTTC.

This rearrangement joins TRBV6-5 to TRBJ1-1; D is ambiguous. There are 13 residues in the CDR3. V was cut by 5 bases and J by 3 bases, with 10 bases left in between. The germline gives CDR1 MNHEY, CDR2 SVGAGI. CDR3 region: CASSQYRDTEAFF. The CDR3 nucleotides are TGTGCCAGCAGTCAATATAGAGACACTGAAGCTTTCTTT.

This clone was seen a few times. V gene TRBV12-5 combines with J gene TRBJ2-5; D uncertain. In germline, CDR1 is LGHNT, CDR2 FRNRAP. Trimming took off 10 bases at V and 4 bases at J, with 13 bases between the two ends. This CDR3 contains 12 residues. The CDR3 DNA sequence: TGTGCTACAGTTTCGAGAGGAGAGACCCAGTACTTC. Translation: CATVSRGETQYF. The full variable domain, with the rest looked up from reference TRBV12-5 and TRBJ2-5, is DARVTQTPRHKVTEMGQEVTMRCQPILGHNTVFWYRQTMMQGLELLAYFRNRAPLDDSGMPKDRFSAEMPDATLATLKIQPSEPRDSAVYFCATVSRGETQYFGPGTRLLVL.

Notes on this clone: This same CDR3 is encoded by further DNA sequences in the sample. The V and J genes are TRBV27 and TRBJ1-1; tentative D call: TRBD1 (6 bases). Germline V gene data show CDR1 as MNHEY and CDR2 as SMNVEV (reference sequence). The CDR3 loop spans 12 amino acids. Trimming shortened V by 5 bases and J by 5 bases, and 9 bases separated the two germline ends. CDR3 residues: CASSRRGTEAFF. The CDR3 bases are TGTGCCAGCAGTCGCAGGGGAACTGAAGCTTTCTTT.

This clone came up once. This rearrangement joins TRBV27 to TRBJ2-7, with 10 bases fitting TRBD1. This CDR3 has 16 amino acids. The germline gives CDR1 MNHEY, CDR2 SMNVEV (reference sequence). The ends lost 5 bases at V and 1 base at J; junction bases unmatched: 8. CDR3 DNA sequence: TGTGCCAGCAGTCCCGACAGGGGGCGGTTTTCCTACGAGCAGTACTTC. This gives the protein CASSPDRGRFSYEQYF.

The rearrangement joins TRBV6-1 to TRBJ1-4; 8 bases map to TRBD1. This CDR3 is 16 amino acids long. V gave up 2 bases and J gave up 7 bases; unmatched junction bases: 9. CDR1 and CDR2 from the germline V gene are MNHNS and SASEGT. In DNA form, the CDR3 reads TGTGCCAGCAGTGAACTGGGGCCAGGGGGCGGTGAAAAACTGTTTTTT. This gives the protein CASSELGPGGGEKLFF.

This clone has only a few counts. The rearrangement links TRBV7-9 to TRBJ1-4; TRBD1 might be the D (5 bases). The CDR3 is 16 amino acids. With 1 base removed from V and 1 base from J, the gap between germline ends came to 10 bases. Germline V gene data show CDR1 as SEHNR and CDR2 as FQNEAQ (reference sequence). Here the CDR3 DNA reads TGTGCCAGCAGCTTAGACAGGTTTGGAACTAATGAAAAACTGTTTTTT. As protein: CASSLDRFGTNEKLFF.

The chain carries TRBV19 and TRBJ2-7, with 10 bases matching TRBD2. This CDR3 comprises 14 residues. The V gene's germline CDR1 is LNHDA and CDR2 SQIVND (reference sequence). V lost 5 bases to trimming and J lost 3 bases; unmatched junction nucleotides: 4. The CDR3 bases are TGTGCCAGTAGTGCGAGACTAGCGGGCTACGAGCAGTACTTC. Translated, it gives CASSARLAGYEQYF.